This is a list of T cell receptor beta chains from one sample in a study of blood T cell repertoires in COVID-19. Some clones are missing from TCRdb's copy, which holds only in-frame ones; the method was immunoSEQ multiplex PCR. Altogether tens of thousands of clones are present, around 90% being singletons, with the ten largest covering 1.4%. Sequenced material: peripheral blood. All receptors come from a human donor in a cohort sampled during active COVID-19. Each CDR3 is given with its conserved first and last residue. A D gene is named only where the DNA matches it firmly.

TRBJ1-3 | NA | TRBV2 | CASSARGSGNTIYF
TRBJ2-5 | TRBD2 | TRBV9 | CASSVGPAGGPGETQYF
TRBJ2-1 | TRBD2 | TRBV24-1 | CATSAPSGSPYNEQFF
TRBJ1-6 | NA | TRBV5-1 | CASSLEGQGYNSPLHF
TRBJ2-2 | TRBD1 | TRBV28 | CASGTGARTGELFF
TRBJ2-7 | NA | TRBV7-2 | CASSLVRAGYEQYF
TRBJ2-7 | TRBD1 | TRBV18 | CASSPGTGQGYEQYF
TRBJ2-2 | NA | TRBV18 | CASSPGSGRAGELFF
TRBJ2-1 | TRBD2 | TRBV10-3 | CASQSSGNNEQFF
TRBJ2-3 | TRBD2 | TRBV5-4 | CASSSGGGTDTQYF
TRBJ2-4 | NA | TRBV15 | CATSRDQVKNIQYF
TRBJ2-2 | TRBD1 | TRBV10-1 | CASSAGTGLSGELFF
TRBJ2-1 | NA | TRBV29-1 | CSVESGGGYNEQFF
TRBJ2-4 | NA | TRBV6-5 | CASSYSVSAKNIQYF
TRBJ1-2 | TRBD1 | TRBV5-1 | CASSLDRGGYTF
TRBJ1-1 | NA | TRBV28 | CASSLGRGNTEAFF
TRBJ2-7 | NA | TRBV28 | CASSRGGASSYEQYF
TRBJ2-7 | NA | TRBV7-9 | CASSSPWRDSYEQYF
TRBJ1-4 | TRBD1 | TRBV27 | CASSPDRGLGEKLFF
TRBJ2-2 | TRBD2 | TRBV9 | CASSVDAGGTGELFF
TRBJ2-2 | TRBD1 | TRBV6-4 | CASSTGGSGELFF